What follows describes a single T cell receptor beta chain. Its cognate antigen is unknown. This sample was included in a study of long-term antiretroviral therapy in people with HIV. The study's findings and limits: Clones that expanded before ART (that is, prior to treatment) dominated the repertoire at all time points.

J gave up 3 bases and V 4 bases, and 9 bases lay outside the gene matches. The CDR3 has 15 amino acids. In germline, CDR1 is MDHEN, CDR2 SYDVKM. Survey-level immunoSEQ v3.0 assays were run. Sequencing was intended to reach about 35,000-50,000 T-cell genomes per sample. TCRdb keeps only in-frame clones here, not all; method: immunoSEQ multiplex PCR. The sample yields about 27,000 clones, 80% to 90% seen once. Each donor had at least one pre-ART and at least two post-ART PBMC samples. The clonotype comes from a man aged 40-55 years with HIV. The V call is TRBV28, the J call TRBJ2-7; the match to TRBD1 covers 7 bases. Sequencing used unsorted PBMCs, obtained 3 years after starting antiretroviral therapy. The CDR3 here is CASSSLGQGDYEQYF. The CDR3 DNA is TGTGCCAGCAGTTCCCTTGGGCAGGGGGACTACGAGCAGTACTTC.